The 16 T cell receptor beta chains in this list originate from one sample, sequenced in a study of OX40 agonist ivuxolimab in advanced cancers. Method: immunoSEQ multiplex PCR; TCRdb's copy keeps in-frame clones and lacks some. This table holds about 55,000 clones, roughly 90% found once. Sample: CD4+ or CD8+ T cells sorted from blood, taken in a trial of the OX40 agonist ivuxolimab. The receptors derive from an adult with an advanced solid tumor such as melanoma, head and neck, liver or kidney cancer.

This clone was seen once. The CDR3 loop reads CASSPTIPRDTQYF. CDR3 coding DNA: TGTGCCAGCAGTCCGACCATTCCCAGGGATACGCAGTATTTT. The gene calls are TRBV28 and TRBJ2-3, with no clear D. In germline, CDR1 is MDHEN, CDR2 SYDVKM. V lost 5 bases and J lost 6, with 15 bases in between. There are 14 residues in the CDR3.

The chain is built from TRBV6-1 and TRBJ2-7; possibly TRBD1 or TRBD2 for D (5 bases each). Germline-derived CDR1 and CDR2 are MNHNS and SASEGT. This CDR3 contains 15 residues. Trimming left V 5 bases short and J 0 bases short, with 14 bases between. The CDR3 here is CASSRDGISSYEQYF. The DNA for the CDR3 is TGTGCCAGCAGTAGGGACGGGATCAGCTCCTACGAGCAGTACTTC.

The count of this clone is one. The V and J genes are TRBV5-4 and TRBJ2-3; no clear D gene. The CDR3 contains 15 residues. Germline V lookup: CDR1 SGHNT, CDR2 YYREEE (reference sequence). The V end was cut by 4 bases, the J end by 3 bases, with 15 bases between. DNA of the CDR3: TGTGCCAGCAGCGCGGCGTGGGCGCCGACAGATACGCAGTATTTT. Translation gives CASSAAWAPTDTQYF.

The chain links TRBV7-3 to TRBJ2-7; D remains unclear. The CDR3 is made up of 12 amino acids. The germline gives CDR1 SGHTA, CDR2 FQGTGA. V lost 6 bases, J lost 3 bases, and 9 bases lay in between. CDR3: CASSSLGYEQYF. The CDR3 DNA reads as TGTGCCAGCAGTTCCCTAGGCTACGAGCAGTACTTC.

This rearrangement joins TRBV6-6 to TRBJ2-6; D is unresolved. The CDR3 covers 13 residues. Germline CDR1 and CDR2: MNHNY and SVGAGI (reference sequence). Trimming pared 6 bases from V and 4 bases from J, leaving 7 bases between. CDR3 loop: CASRVAGANVLTF. The CDR3, as DNA: TGTGCCAGCAGGGTCGCCGGGGCCAACGTCCTGACTTTC.

This clone was observed a single time. V usage is TRBV25-1 and J usage is TRBJ2-1; 11 bases match TRBD1. The CDR3 extends over 13 amino acids. In germline, CDR1 is MGHDK, CDR2 SYGVNS. Unmatched junction bases numbered 4, after V lost 7 bases and J lost 8 bases. The CDR3 DNA reads as TGTGCCAGCACCAGGACAGGGGGCCATGAGCAGTTCTTC. It yields the protein CASTRTGGHEQFF. Full variable domain (missing parts from reference TRBV25-1 and TRBJ2-1): EADIYQTPRYLVIGTGKKITLECSQTMGHDKMYWYQQDPGMELHLIHYSYGVNSTEKGDLSSESTVSRIRTEHFPLTLESARPSHTSQYLCASTRTGGHEQFFGPGTRLTVL.

V usage is TRBV5-5 and J usage is TRBJ1-4; D unresolved. Germline V gene data show CDR1 as SGHKS and CDR2 as YYEKEE (reference sequence). This CDR3 is built from 14 residues. V dropped 4 bases and J dropped 7 bases, with 14 bases sitting between them. For the CDR3, the DNA is TGTGCCAGCAGCGGTGGGGTAATTAGTGAAAAACTGTTTTTT. Translation: CASSGGVISEKLFF.

The chain employs TRBV7-3 and TRBJ2-6, with a possible D match to TRBD2 (6 bases). Germline V gene lookup returns CDR1 SGHTA and CDR2 FQGTGA. The CDR3 contains 17 residues. V was trimmed by 5 bases and J by 0 bases, leaving 14 bases between them. For the CDR3, the DNA is TGTGCCAGCAGCCTCCGGGGACTGCACTCTGGGGCCAACGTCCTGACTTTC. The encoded protein is CASSLRGLHSGANVLTF.

The chain has TRBV2 and TRBJ2-3; no clear D. CDR1 and CDR2 from the germline V gene are SNHLY and FYNNEI. The V and J ends lost 1 base and 3 bases respectively, with 5 bases between them. The CDR3 has 13 amino acids. The CDR3 sequence is CASSEGRTDTQYF. CDR3 bases: TGTGCCAGCAGTGAAGGCAGAACAGATACGCAGTATTTT.

CDR3 loop: CATSHGQGNQPQHF. In DNA, the CDR3 is TGTGCCACCAGCCACGGACAGGGCAATCAGCCCCAGCATTTT. J is TRBJ1-5 and V is TRBV15; 7 nucleotides agree with TRBD1. V shed 5 bases, J shed 2 bases, and the junction held 3 bases outside the gene matches. CDR3 length: 14 residues. Germline CDR1 and CDR2: LNHNV and YYDKDF (reference sequence).

This clone is a singleton in its sample. V and J are TRBV28 and TRBJ2-1; 11 nucleotides match TRBD1. The J segment lost 9 bases and the V segment lost 4 bases, leaving 8 bases of the junction unmatched. The CDR3 runs 15 residues. CDR1 is MDHEN, CDR2 SYDVKM, per germline. This CDR3 is CASSSWTGGGSEQFF. CDR3 bases: TGTGCCAGCAGTTCTTGGACAGGGGGCGGGAGTGAGCAGTTCTTC.

The chain is built from TRBV6-5 and TRBJ2-7, with 12 bases aligning to TRBD2. V shed 0 bases and J 5 bases; nucleotides not matched to a gene: 5. The CDR3 contains 16 residues. Germline V gives CDR1 MNHEY, CDR2 SVGAGI. The CDR3 DNA is TGTGCCAGCAGTTACTCCATACTAGCGGGAGGAGACGAGCAGTACTTC. Translating gives CASSYSILAGGDEQYF.

The rearrangement uses TRBV30 and TRBJ1-6; 10 nucleotides line up with TRBD1. This CDR3 spans 14 amino acids. V was pared by 4 bases and J by 10 bases, with 7 bases of the junction left unmatched. CDR1 GTSNPN and CDR2 SVGIG come from the germline V gene (reference sequence). CDR3 DNA sequence: TGTGCCTGGAACCGACAGGGGGCCGGGTCACCCCTCCACTTT. Translated, it gives CAWNRQGAGSPLHF. Full variable domain (missing parts from reference TRBV30 and TRBJ1-6): SQTIHQWPATLVQPVGSPLSLECTVEGTSNPNLYWYRQAAGRGLQLLFYSVGIGQISSEVPQNLSASRPQDRQFILSSKKLLLSDSGFYLCAWNRQGAGSPLHFGNGTRLTVT.

V gene TRBV18 combines with J gene TRBJ2-3; D may be TRBD1 or TRBD2 (5 bases each). CDR3 length: 14 amino acids. Trimming left V 6 bases short and J 8 bases short, with 18 bases between. Germline-derived CDR1 and CDR2 are KGHSH and LQKENI. The CDR3 coding sequence is TGTGCCAGCTCTCCTGACTCTATGAGGGGTACGCAGTATTTT. It is translated as CASSPDSMRGTQYF.

This clone has a single count. V and J are TRBV6-5 and TRBJ2-7; D possibly corresponds to TRBD1 (5 bases). The germline V gene encodes CDR1 MNHEY and CDR2 SVGAGI. The V end lost 6 bases, the J end lost 6 bases, and 15 bases lay between the germline ends. The CDR3 contains 13 residues. The CDR3, as DNA: TGTGCCAGCAGGCAAACCAGGGATTCCGAGCAGTACTTC. Translating it yields CASRQTRDSEQYF.

This chain joins TRBV18 and TRBJ2-1; a weak D match, TRBD2 (6 bases). Per germline, CDR1 KGHSH and CDR2 LQKENI. V gave up 5 bases and J gave up 8 bases, with 19 bases separating them. The CDR3 runs to 15 residues. The CDR3: CASSNQEGIGDEQFF. The CDR3 DNA follows: TGTGCCAGCTCAAATCAGGAGGGAATTGGCGATGAGCAGTTCTTC. Based on the CDR3 plus reference TRBV18 and TRBJ2-1, the full variable domain is NAGVMQNPRHLVRRRGQEARLRCSPMKGHSHVYWYRQLPEEGLKFMVYLQKENIIDESGMPKERFSAEFPKEGPSILRIQQVVRGDSAAYFCASSNQEGIGDEQFFGPGTRLTVL.